These 26 T cell receptor beta chains came from one sample sequenced in a study of shared clonotypes between healthy human individuals. The assay was immunoSEQ multiplex PCR, and TCRdb's table has in-frame clones only and misses some. The sample holds 950,000 to 1,100,000 clones; about 70% are singletons and the top ten take around 1.4%. Sequencing was done on a sample of memory CD4+ T cells sorted from blood. As to subset: CD45RA-negative fraction. These receptors all come from a man aged 18 to 30 in good health.

On this clone: The sample holds other DNA sequences that translate to the same CDR3. V gene TRBV7-9 combines with J gene TRBJ2-2; D may be TRBD2 (6 bases). The CDR3 contains 14 residues. CDR1 SEHNR and CDR2 FQNEAQ come from the germline V gene (reference sequence). V gave up 3 bases and J gave up 1 base, with 6 bases separating them. The CDR3 sequence is CASSLRENTGELFF. The CDR3, as DNA: TGTGCCAGCAGCTTGCGGGAGAACACCGGGGAGCTGTTTTTT.

This clone was seen only once. One end of the junction fails to match germline, which may point to a read error. The CDR3 coding sequence is TGTGCCAGCAATGAAGACAGGGGAGGCTACACCTTC. This translates into CASNEDRGGYTF. V gene TRBV6-1 combines with J gene TRBJ1-2; 8 bases agree with TRBD1. This CDR3 has 12 amino acids. Germline V gene data show CDR1 as MNHNS and CDR2 as SASEGT.

This chain connects TRBV7-9 to TRBJ2-1, with TRBD2 identical over 15 bases. J was trimmed by 5 bases and V by 5 bases; bases with no gene match: 4. The V gene's germline CDR1 is SEHNR and CDR2 FQNEAQ (reference sequence). CDR3 length equals 16 residues. The CDR3 DNA is TGTGCCAGCAGCCCGGGACTAGCGGGGGGCAACAATGAGCAGTTCTTC. This translates into CASSPGLAGGNNEQFF.

The V and J genes are TRBV7-9 and TRBJ2-7, with D tentatively TRBD1 (6 bases). Trimming shortened V by 5 bases and J by 4 bases, and 12 bases separated the two germline ends. There are 13 residues in the CDR3. Germline assignment: CDR1 SEHNR and CDR2 FQNEAQ (reference sequence). The CDR3 DNA sequence: TGTGCCAGCAGCCGGGACATACGATACGAGCAGTACTTC. Its translation is CASSRDIRYEQYF.

V and J are TRBV14 and TRBJ2-7; D gene uncertain. This CDR3 is 12 amino acids long. V was shortened by 4 bases and J by 3 bases, with 7 bases between the two germline ends. Germline V gene data show CDR1 as SGHDN and CDR2 as FVKESK. The chain's CDR3 is CASSRNNYEQYF. Written as DNA, the CDR3 is TGTGCCAGCAGCCGAAACAACTACGAGCAGTACTTC. The whole variable domain, filled in from reference TRBV14 and TRBJ2-7, reads EAGVTQFPSHSVIEKGQTVTLRCDPISGHDNLYWYRRVMGKEIKFLLHFVKESKQDESGMPNNRFLAERTGGTYSTLKVQPAELEDSGVYFCASSRNNYEQYFGPGTRLTVT.

This chain links TRBV6-6 with TRBJ1-1, with TRBD1 matching 7 bases. CDR1 is MNHNY and CDR2 is SVGAGI in the germline V gene (reference sequence). The CDR3 sequence is 15 residues long. The V gene end was trimmed by 4 bases and the J gene end by 0 bases; junction bases not matched to a gene: 5. The CDR3 sequence: CASSLQGGLNTEAFF. CDR3 DNA sequence: TGTGCCAGCAGTTTGCAGGGGGGCCTGAACACTGAAGCTTTCTTT.

The chain employs TRBV10-1 and TRBJ2-3; 10 bases are a match to TRBD2. The V gene's germline CDR1 is WNHNN and CDR2 SYGVQD (reference sequence). V was pared by 8 bases and J by 4 bases, with 12 bases of the junction left unmatched. The CDR3 has 16 residues. CDR3 loop: CASGSQAGGPADTQYF. The DNA for the CDR3 is TGCGCCAGCGGAAGCCAAGCGGGAGGGCCAGCAGATACGCAGTATTTT.

This clone was seen a single time. This rearrangement joins TRBV5-1 to TRBJ2-5; weak D call: TRBD2 (6 bases). The DNA end lines up better with TRBJ2-7; the J call may be wrong. Looked up from germline, CDR1 is SGHRS and CDR2 is YFSETQ. CDR3 length: 12 residues. The CDR3 DNA follows: TGCGCCAGCAGCTCTCTCGGGGGCGAGCAGTACTTC. It translates to CASSSLGGEQYF.

This clone was detected only a few times. V is TRBV9 and J is TRBJ1-3; 7 bases are a match to TRBD1. The CDR3 spans 17 residues. V shed 2 bases, J shed 0 bases, and the junction held 8 bases outside the gene matches. Per germline, CDR1 SGDLS and CDR2 YYNGEE. DNA of the CDR3: TGTGCCAGCAGCGTTGTCCCAGGGGGTAACTCTGGAAACACCATATATTTT. It encodes CASSVVPGGNSGNTIYF. Full variable domain (remainder filled in from reference TRBV9 and TRBJ1-3): DSGVTQTPKHLITATGQRVTLRCSPRSGDLSVYWYQQSLDQGLQFLIQYYNGEERAKGNILERFSAQQFPDLHSELNLSSLELGDSALYFCASSVVPGGNSGNTIYFGEGSWLTVV.

The rearrangement joins TRBV4-3 to TRBJ1-1; 9 positions match TRBD1. The CDR3 runs 15 residues. V was pared by 2 bases and J by 4 bases, with 5 bases of the junction left unmatched. CDR1 LGHNA and CDR2 YSLEER come from the germline V gene. CDR3 bases: TGCGCCAGCAGCCAATTCGGACAGGGGAGCACTGAAGCTTTCTTT. Residues: CASSQFGQGSTEAFF.

CDR3 sequence (DNA): TGCGCCAGCAGCCAAGGGGTAGGGCAGTTCTTC. It yields the protein CASSQGVGQFF. The genes are TRBV4-1 and TRBJ2-1; no reliable D call. Germline CDR1 and CDR2: MGHRA and YSYEKL. The CDR3 covers 11 residues. Trimming left V 1 base short and J 12 bases short, with 7 bases between.

This chain links TRBV19 with TRBJ1-3, with 8 bases matching TRBD1. Trimming took 5 bases from V and 2 from J; bases not matched to a gene: 8. Germline CDR1 is LNHDA and CDR2 is SQIVND (reference sequence). This CDR3 spans 16 amino acids. As DNA, the CDR3 is TGTGCCAGTAGTCCCGGACAGGGACGCGCTGGAAACACCATATATTTT. Protein product: CASSPGQGRAGNTIYF. The entire variable domain, with the rest obtained from reference TRBV19 and TRBJ1-3, is as follows: DGGITQSPKYLFRKEGQNVTLSCEQNLNHDAMYWYRQDPGQGLRLIYYSQIVNDFQKGDIAEGYSVSREKKESFPLTVTSAQKNPTAFYLCASSPGQGRAGNTIYFGEGSWLTVV.

The genes are TRBV28 and TRBJ1-2; D possibly corresponds to TRBD1 (6 bases). Trimming removed 2 bases at V and 3 bases at J, with 13 bases between. The CDR3 has 15 residues. The V gene's germline CDR1 is MDHEN and CDR2 SYDVKM. Written as DNA, the CDR3 is TGTGCCAGCAGTTTAGCTTCAGGGGTCCACTATGGCTACACCTTC. Residues: CASSLASGVHYGYTF.

The rearrangement links TRBV5-1 to TRBJ2-2; D gene uncertain. This CDR3 is built from 17 residues. V shed 1 base and J shed 0 bases, with 13 bases lying between them. Germline values: CDR1 SGHRS, CDR2 YFSETQ. The CDR3 here is CASSLLLAGANTGELFF. CDR3 nucleotide sequence: TGCGCCAGCAGCTTGTTATTAGCAGGAGCGAACACCGGGGAGCTGTTTTTT.

This clone was seen more than once but under ten times. This chain links TRBV28 with TRBJ2-5, with D perhaps given as TRBD1 or TRBD2 (6 bases each). V lost 4 bases to trimming and J lost 3 bases, with 15 bases between them. Germline-derived CDR1 and CDR2 are MDHEN and SYDVKM. This CDR3 is built from 15 residues. The CDR3 nucleotides read TGTGCCAGCAGTTCCGGGGGCTCCAAAAAAGAGACCCAGTACTTC. Its translation: CASSSGGSKKETQYF.

The rearrangement joins TRBV2 to TRBJ2-7; D unclear. V was clipped by 3 bases and J by 2 bases, with 14 bases between them. There are 15 residues in the CDR3. Per the germline V gene, CDR1 is SNHLY and CDR2 is FYNNEI. CDR3 nucleotides: TGTGCCAGCAGTGAGCGTAGGCCCGATACCTACGAGCAGTACTTC. Translation: CASSERRPDTYEQYF.

The V gene is TRBV5-4, the J gene TRBJ1-4; tentative D call: TRBD1 (6 bases). CDR3 length equals 14 residues. From germline, CDR1 is SGHNT and CDR2 YYREEE (reference sequence). Trimming shortened V by 4 bases and J by 6 bases, and 13 bases separated the two germline ends. The CDR3 sequence: CASSTGGHDEKLFF. The CDR3 DNA follows: TGTGCCAGCAGCACTGGGGGGCACGATGAAAAACTGTTTTTT. Combining the CDR3 with reference TRBV5-4 and TRBJ1-4 gives the whole variable domain ETGVTQSPTHLIKTRGQQVTLRCSSQSGHNTVSWYQQALGQGPQFIFQYYREEENGRGNFPPRFSGLQFPNYSSELNVNALELDDSALYLCASSTGGHDEKLFFGSGTQLSVL.

The rearrangement links TRBV19 to TRBJ2-3; no reliable D call. In germline, CDR1 is LNHDA, CDR2 SQIVND (reference sequence). The V end lost 7 bases, the J end lost 5 bases, and 13 bases lay between the germline ends. This CDR3 has 13 residues. CDR3 nucleotide sequence: TGTGCCAGTACCGCAAGAGGTCTAGATACGCAGTATTTT. It codes for CASTARGLDTQYF.

This clone occurred once. The genes are TRBV5-1 and TRBJ1-1; the D is unclear. Germline CDR1 SGHRS, CDR2 YFSETQ. V was clipped by 4 bases and J by 0 bases, with 10 bases between them. This CDR3 has 14 amino acids. CDR3 bases: TGCGCCAGCAGCGAGGCGGTAATGAACACTGAAGCTTTCTTT. It translates to CASSEAVMNTEAFF.

The V and J genes are TRBV5-1 and TRBJ2-3, with 12 bases identical to TRBD2. The CDR3 length is 16 residues. CDR1 and CDR2 from the germline V gene are SGHRS and YFSETQ. V gave up 3 bases and J gave up 0 bases; unmatched junction bases: 2. Here the CDR3 DNA reads TGCGCCAGCAGCTGGACTAGCGGGAAGAGCACAGATACGCAGTATTTT. Translated: CASSWTSGKSTDTQYF.

This chain connects TRBV19 to TRBJ1-2; no definite D call. Deletions cut 5 bases from V and 7 bases from J, with 20 bases between. This CDR3 has 15 amino acids. CDR1 and CDR2 from the germline V gene are LNHDA and SQIVND (reference sequence). CDR3 sequence reads: CASSFEDRRLIGYTF. CDR3 DNA: TGTGCCAGTAGTTTCGAAGACCGGAGATTAATTGGCTACACCTTC.

This chain connects TRBV13 to TRBJ2-3; 11 bases fit TRBD2. With V trimmed by 5 bases and J by 1 base, 8 bases remained unmatched. CDR3 size: 17 residues. In germline, CDR1 is PRHDT, CDR2 FYEKMQ (reference sequence). The CDR3 sequence: CASSLETSGAGTDTQYF. The CDR3, as DNA: TGTGCCAGCAGCCTGGAGACTAGCGGGGCCGGCACAGATACGCAGTATTTT.

This clone was picked up a small number of times. One junction end disagrees with the germline gene, perhaps due to a read error. The chain couples TRBV20-1 to TRBJ1-2; no reliable D call. Germline V gene data show CDR1 as DFQATT and CDR2 as SNEGSKA (reference sequence). This CDR3 comprises 11 residues. The CDR3 coding sequence is TGCAGTGCCCCCCAAGGGAGGGCCCTCCGGTTC. Residues: CSAPQGRALRF.

The V gene is TRBV4-2, the J gene TRBJ2-7; 10 bases map to TRBD2. The J segment lost 1 base and the V segment lost 0 bases, leaving 6 bases of the junction unmatched. Germline CDR1 is LGHNA and CDR2 is YNFKEQ. The CDR3 is made up of 17 amino acids. CDR3: CASSQDLAGAGSYEQYF. The CDR3 DNA reads TGTGCCAGCAGCCAAGATCTAGCGGGGGCCGGATCCTACGAGCAGTACTTC.

This clone was seen once. V and J are TRBV27 and TRBJ1-4; tentatively, D is TRBD1 (6 bases). The CDR3 has 14 amino acids. Trimming stripped 3 bases from V and 5 bases from J, with 10 bases between. CDR1 and CDR2 from the germline V gene are MNHEY and SMNVEV (reference sequence). This chain's CDR3 is CASSFAGANEKLFF. The CDR3 DNA follows: TGTGCCAGCAGTTTTGCGGGGGCAAATGAAAAACTGTTTTTT.

This chain uses TRBV7-2 with TRBJ1-5; D is undetermined. CDR1 is SGHTA and CDR2 is FQGNSA in the germline V gene. This CDR3 comprises 16 residues. The ends were cut back, 5 bases at V and 5 bases at J, with 19 bases in the middle. CDR3 nucleotide sequence: TGTGCCAGCAGCCCCACTCAACTCAAAACGGATCAGCCCCAGCATTTT. Amino acids: CASSPTQLKTDQPQHF.